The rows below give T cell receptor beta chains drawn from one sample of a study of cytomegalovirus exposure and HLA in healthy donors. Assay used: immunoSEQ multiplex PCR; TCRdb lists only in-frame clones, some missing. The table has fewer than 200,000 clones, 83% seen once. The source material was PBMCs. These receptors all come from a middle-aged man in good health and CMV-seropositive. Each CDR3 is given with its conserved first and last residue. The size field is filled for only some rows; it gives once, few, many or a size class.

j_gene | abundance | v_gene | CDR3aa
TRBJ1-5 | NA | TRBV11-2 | CASSFAGKDQPQHF
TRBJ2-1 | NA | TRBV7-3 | CASSLRGRSPNEQFF
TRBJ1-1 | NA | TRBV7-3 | CASSSDRGITEAFF
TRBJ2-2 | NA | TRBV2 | CASSYTGELFF
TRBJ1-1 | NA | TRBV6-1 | CASSEGQGRWTEAFF
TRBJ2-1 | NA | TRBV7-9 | CASSFSGVSYNEQFF
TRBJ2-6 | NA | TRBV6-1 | CASSASSARQLIRGANVLTF
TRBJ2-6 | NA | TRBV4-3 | CASSQGVGTGANGLTF
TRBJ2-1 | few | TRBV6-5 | CASFRPGQGRNEQFF
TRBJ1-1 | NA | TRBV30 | CAWYPHMNTEAFF
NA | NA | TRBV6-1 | CASSQSTSGSYEQYF
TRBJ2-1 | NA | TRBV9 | CASSPSSSGIMRNEQFF
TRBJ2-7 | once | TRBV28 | CASSSGQGYEQYF
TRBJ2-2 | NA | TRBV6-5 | CASEPGTSGRGELFF
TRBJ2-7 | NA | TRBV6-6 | CASRTRQATYEQYF
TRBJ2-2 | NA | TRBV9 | CASSSSKSNTGELFF
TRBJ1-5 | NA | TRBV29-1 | CSVSRDNQPQHF
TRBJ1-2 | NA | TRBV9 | CASSASDQGNHPYTF
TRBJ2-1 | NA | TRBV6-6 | CASSYDPTTLGEQFF
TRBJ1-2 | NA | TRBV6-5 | CASSPSTGGDYGYTF
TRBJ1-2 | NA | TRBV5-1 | CASSFGTANYGYTF
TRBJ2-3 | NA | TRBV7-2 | CASSSMGGSSTDTQYF
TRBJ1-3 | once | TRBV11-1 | CASSDVGQGAPGNTIYF
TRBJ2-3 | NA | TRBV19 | CASSILSRAGGTDTQYF
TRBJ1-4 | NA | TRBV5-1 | CASSLGQGPNEKLFF
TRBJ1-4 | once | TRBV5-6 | CASSRVAGANEKLFF
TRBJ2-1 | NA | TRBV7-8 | CASSSQGAGAYNEQFF
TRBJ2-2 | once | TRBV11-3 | CASSLGLTDTGELFF
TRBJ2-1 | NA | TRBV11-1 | CASSRGQGTSNEQFF
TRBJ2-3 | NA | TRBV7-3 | CASSLRAGGRTDTQYF
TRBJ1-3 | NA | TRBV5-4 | CASSSPSGNTIYF
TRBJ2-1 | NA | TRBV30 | CAWRLTGTSGWGEQFF
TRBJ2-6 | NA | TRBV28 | CASSLDRSFGANVLTF